Shown below are 10 T cell receptor beta chains from a single sample sequenced in a study of T cell clonotyping in hematopoietic cell transplantation. The sample's time point: recipient sample about 28 days before transplant, after cytoreduction. The data were produced by immunoSEQ multiplex PCR, yet TCRdb's version contains in-frame clones alone and is incomplete. Of some 30,000 clones listed, 70% to 80% were seen once; the top ten hold less than 8%. Sequencing was performed on peripheral blood mononuclear cells, taken before stem cell transplant. The origin of the receptors is a young woman with chronic myeloid leukemia. Some clones in this sample may be carry-over from other donors' samples.

The CDR3 is CASSRDRGTRNEQYF. The CDR3 bases are TGTGCCAGCAGCCGGGACCGAGGGACTAGAAACGAGCAGTACTTC. The chain combines TRBV5-6 with TRBJ2-7; 8 bases align to TRBD2. Germline loops: CDR1 SGHDT, CDR2 YYEEEE. Unmatched junction bases numbered 11, after V lost 4 bases and J lost 5 bases. There are 15 residues in the CDR3.

CDR3 residues: CASKSQGDTQYF. The CDR3 region has the DNA TGTGCCAGCAAAAGCCAGGGGGATACGCAGTATTTT. The V and J genes are TRBV2 and TRBJ2-3, with D maybe TRBD1 (6 bases). In germline, CDR1 is SNHLY, CDR2 FYNNEI. The CDR3 is 12 amino acids. V lost 7 bases to trimming and J lost 6 bases, with 11 bases between them.

The chain recombines TRBV6-5 with TRBJ2-7; 9 positions match TRBD1. V dropped 7 bases and J dropped 3; count of bases not matched to a gene: 7. Germline V CDR1 and CDR2: MNHEY, SVGAGI. The CDR3 runs to 14 residues. CDR3 sequence (DNA): TGTGCCAGCACCCCGGGACAGGGTCGCTACGAGCAGTACTTC. Amino acids: CASTPGQGRYEQYF.

V usage is TRBV5-1 and J usage is TRBJ1-4; no reliable D call. Germline V gene sequence: CDR1 SGHRS, CDR2 YFSETQ. The CDR3 has 15 residues. V was trimmed by 0 bases and J by 3 bases, leaving 9 bases between them. As DNA, the CDR3 is TGCGCCAGCAGCTTGGTCAGCGCCTCTAATGAAAAACTGTTTTTT. Translated: CASSLVSASNEKLFF.

J is TRBJ2-6 and V is TRBV7-3; 7 bases align to TRBD1. The CDR3 consists of 18 residues. Looked up from germline, CDR1 is SGHTA and CDR2 is FQGTGA. V was pared by 5 bases and J by 0 bases, with 10 bases of the junction left unmatched. The CDR3 bases are TGTGCCAGCAGCCGGGGACAGCCCACAGGCTCTGGGGCCAACGTCCTGACTTTC. Translated: CASSRGQPTGSGANVLTF. Filled out from reference TRBV7-3 and TRBJ2-6, the complete variable domain reads GAGVSQTPSNKVTEKGKYVELRCDPISGHTALYWYRQSLGQGPEFLIYFQGTGAADDSGLPNDRFFAVRPEGSVSTLKIQRTERGDSAVYLCASSRGQPTGSGANVLTFGAGSRLTVL.

V usage is TRBV7-9 and J usage is TRBJ1-3; tentatively, D is TRBD1 (6 bases). Germline lookup yields CDR1 SEHNR and CDR2 FQNEAQ (reference sequence). V shed 5 bases and J shed 0 bases, with 14 bases lying between them. The CDR3 runs 16 residues. The CDR3 region has the DNA TGTGCCAGCAGCCGAAGGACAGTCTTCTCTGGAAACACCATATATTTT. It translates to CASSRRTVFSGNTIYF.

This clone was observed a few times. V and J are TRBV9 and TRBJ2-5; TRBD1 aligns across 10 bases. After removal of 3 bases from V and 3 bases from J, the junction contained 8 bases not matched to a gene. Per the germline V gene, CDR1 is SGDLS and CDR2 is YYNGEE. This CDR3 contains 16 residues. The CDR3 DNA reads TGTGCCAGCAGCGAGTTTACCGGGACAGGGGAAGAGACCCAGTACTTC. Translated: CASSEFTGTGEETQYF.

The rearrangement uses TRBV7-2 and TRBJ1-5; 8 bases agree with TRBD1. The trim removed 0 bases at V and 9 bases at J, leaving 7 bases unmatched. CDR1 SGHTA and CDR2 FQGNSA come from the germline V gene. This CDR3 is built from 15 residues. The CDR3 here is CASSLAGTGAGPQHF. CDR3 DNA sequence: TGTGCCAGCAGCTTAGCCGGGACAGGTGCGGGGCCCCAGCATTTT. The complete variable domain, with remaining parts taken from reference TRBV7-2 and TRBJ1-5, reads GAGVSQSPSNKVTEKGKDVELRCDPISGHTALYWYRQSLGQGLEFLIYFQGNSAPDKSGLPSDRFSAERTGGSVSTLTIQRTQQEDSAVYLCASSLAGTGAGPQHFGDGTRLSIL.

J is TRBJ2-3 and V is TRBV7-2; 11 positions agree with TRBD2. The CDR3 totals 17 residues. V lost 0 bases, J lost 5 bases, and 7 bases stayed unmatched. Germline V lookup: CDR1 SGHTA, CDR2 FQGNSA. The CDR3 spells CASSLALLAGGGDTQYF. The CDR3 region has the DNA TGTGCCAGCAGCTTAGCGCTTTTAGCGGGGGGGGGAGATACGCAGTATTTT.

The chain couples TRBV13 to TRBJ1-4; 7 positions agree with TRBD1. V gave up 5 bases and J gave up 6 bases; unmatched junction bases: 15. Germline V gene data show CDR1 as PRHDT and CDR2 as FYEKMQ (reference sequence). The CDR3 runs 17 residues. The CDR3 here is CASSRDHRQGKDEKLFF. In DNA form, the CDR3 reads TGTGCCAGCAGCCGGGACCACCGACAGGGAAAGGATGAAAAACTGTTTTTT.